The 9 T cell receptor beta chains presented below share a single source sample, sequenced in a study of cytomegalovirus exposure and HLA in healthy donors. Here immunoSEQ multiplex PCR was the method, and the copy in TCRdb shows in-frame clones only, minus some. The sample holds more than 110,000 clones, roughly 88% seen once. Sequenced: PBMCs. These receptors were taken from a young woman in good health and CMV-seropositive.

The chain recombines TRBV19 with TRBJ2-7; possible D gene TRBD2, 5 bases. This CDR3 contains 13 residues. The germline V gene has CDR1 LNHDA and CDR2 SQIVND (reference sequence). V was shortened by 3 bases and J by 2 bases, with 8 bases between the two germline ends. In DNA form, the CDR3 reads TGTGCCAGTAGTATGGGGAGACCCTACGAGCAGTACTTC. Translation gives CASSMGRPYEQYF.

This clone was seen just once. The J gene is TRBJ2-3, the V gene TRBV25-1; D is undetermined. The V and J ends lost 10 bases and 2 bases respectively, with 10 bases between them. Germline assignment: CDR1 MGHDK and CDR2 SYGVNS. The CDR3 runs to 12 residues. CDR3 sequence reads: CATAQNTDTQYF. The DNA of the CDR3 is TGTGCCACGGCACAGAACACAGATACGCAGTATTTT.

V is TRBV19 and J is TRBJ2-7; possibly TRBD1 for D (6 bases). The CDR3 consists of 20 residues. The germline gives CDR1 LNHDA, CDR2 SQIVND (reference sequence). V was trimmed by 3 bases and J by 2 bases, leaving 29 bases between them. In DNA, the CDR3 is TGTGCCAGTAGTATTTACTCCCTATCGACAGGCAGTAGTGGAACCTACGAGCAGTACTTC. This translates into CASSIYSLSTGSSGTYEQYF.

In nucleotides, the CDR3 is TGTGCCAGCAGCGCTTGGCTAGCTATAGAGACCCAGTACTTC. It encodes CASSAWLAIETQYF. The chain has TRBV5-6 and TRBJ2-5; D is perhaps TRBD2 (5 bases). The germline CDR1 and CDR2 sequences are SGHDT and YYEEEE. The CDR3 totals 14 residues. V lost 4 bases to trimming and J lost 4 bases, with 14 bases between them.

The chain is built from TRBV4-2 and TRBJ1-5; D is ambiguous. This CDR3 comprises 14 residues. CDR1 and CDR2 (germline): LGHNA, YNFKEQ. With 6 bases removed from V and 0 bases from J, the gap between germline ends came to 9 bases. The CDR3: CASSPQVSNQPQHF. The CDR3 coding sequence is TGTGCCAGCAGTCCACAAGTTAGCAATCAGCCCCAGCATTTT.

V gene TRBV27 combines with J gene TRBJ1-6; D ambiguous. V was clipped by 0 bases and J by 0 bases, with 12 bases between them. Germline values: CDR1 MNHEY, CDR2 SMNVEV (reference sequence). The CDR3 loop spans 18 amino acids. The CDR3 protein is CASSLSRGGSSYNSPLHF. CDR3 bases: TGTGCCAGCAGTTTATCTCGGGGAGGGAGCTCCTATAATTCACCCCTCCACTTT.

J is TRBJ2-1 and V is TRBV7-9, with D unclear. CDR3 length equals 13 residues. Germline V CDR1 and CDR2: SEHNR, FQNEAQ (reference sequence). V was cut by 4 bases and J by 0 bases, with 4 bases left in between. The CDR3 DNA reads as TGTGCCAGCAGCTCGAGCTCCTACAATGAGCAGTTCTTC. It translates to CASSSSSYNEQFF.

The rearrangement uses TRBV19 and TRBJ2-2, with a possible D match to TRBD2 (7 bases). Germline V CDR1 and CDR2: LNHDA, SQIVND (reference sequence). The ends were cut back, 5 bases at V and 0 bases at J, with 13 bases in the middle. The CDR3 contains 16 residues. The CDR3 DNA reads as TGTGCCAGTAGTCCCTGGGGGGGCGCGAACACCGGGGAGCTGTTTTTT. Its translation is CASSPWGGANTGELFF.

This chain joins TRBV30 and TRBJ2-3, with D tentatively TRBD2 (7 bases). CDR3 length: 14 amino acids. Trimming took off 6 bases at V and 1 base at J, with 14 bases between the two ends. Per the germline V gene, CDR1 is GTSNPN and CDR2 is SVGIG (reference sequence). CDR3 in amino acids: CACTRGAGTDTQYF. As DNA, the CDR3 is TGTGCCTGCACCCGGGGGGCCGGCACAGATACGCAGTATTTT.